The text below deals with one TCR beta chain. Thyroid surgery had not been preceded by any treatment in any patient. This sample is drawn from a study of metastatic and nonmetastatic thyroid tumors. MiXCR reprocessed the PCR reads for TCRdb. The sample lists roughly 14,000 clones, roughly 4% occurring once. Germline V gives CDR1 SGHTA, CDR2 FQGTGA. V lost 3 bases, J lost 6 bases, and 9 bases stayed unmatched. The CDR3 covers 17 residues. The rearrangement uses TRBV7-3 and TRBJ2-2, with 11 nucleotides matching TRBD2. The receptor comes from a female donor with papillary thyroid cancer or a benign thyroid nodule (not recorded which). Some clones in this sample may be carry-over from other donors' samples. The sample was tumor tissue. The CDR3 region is CASSLGIAGGIAGELFF. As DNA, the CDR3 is TGTGCCAGCAGCTTGGGAATAGCGGGAGGGATTGCCGGGGAGCTGTTTTTT. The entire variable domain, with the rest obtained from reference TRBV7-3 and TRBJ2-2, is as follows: GAGVSQTPSNKVTEKGKYVELRCDPISGHTALYWYRQSLGQGPEFLIYFQGTGAADDSGLPNDRFFAVRPEGSVSTLKIQRTERGDSAVYLCASSLGIAGGIAGELFFGEGSRLTVL.